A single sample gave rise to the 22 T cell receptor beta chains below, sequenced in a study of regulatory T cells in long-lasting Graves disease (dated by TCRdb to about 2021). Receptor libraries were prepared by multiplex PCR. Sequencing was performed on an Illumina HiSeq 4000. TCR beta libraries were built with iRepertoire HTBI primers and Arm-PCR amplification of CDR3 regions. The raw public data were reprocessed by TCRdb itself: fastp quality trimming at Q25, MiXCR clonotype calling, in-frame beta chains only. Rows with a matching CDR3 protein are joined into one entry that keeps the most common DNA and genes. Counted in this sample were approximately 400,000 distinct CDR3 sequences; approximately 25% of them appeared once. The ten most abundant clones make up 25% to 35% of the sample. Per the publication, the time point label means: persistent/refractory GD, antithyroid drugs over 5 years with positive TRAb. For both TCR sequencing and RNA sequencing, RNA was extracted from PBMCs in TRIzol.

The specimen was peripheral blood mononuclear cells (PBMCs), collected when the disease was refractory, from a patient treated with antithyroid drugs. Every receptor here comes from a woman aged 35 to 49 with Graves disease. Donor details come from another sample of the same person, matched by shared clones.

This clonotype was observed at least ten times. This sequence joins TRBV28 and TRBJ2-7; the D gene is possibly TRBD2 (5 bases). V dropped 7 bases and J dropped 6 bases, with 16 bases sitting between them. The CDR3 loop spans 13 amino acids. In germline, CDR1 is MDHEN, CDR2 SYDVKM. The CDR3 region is CASTPLASSEQYF. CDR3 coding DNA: TGTGCCAGCACGCCCCTGGCTAGCTCCGAGCAGTACTTC.

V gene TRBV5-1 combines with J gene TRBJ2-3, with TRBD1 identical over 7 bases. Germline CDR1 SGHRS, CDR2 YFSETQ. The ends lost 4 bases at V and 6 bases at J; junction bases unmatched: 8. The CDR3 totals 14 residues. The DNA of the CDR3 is TGCGCCAGCAGCGCCAATTTACAGGGGGATACGCAGTATTTT. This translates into CASSANLQGDTQYF.

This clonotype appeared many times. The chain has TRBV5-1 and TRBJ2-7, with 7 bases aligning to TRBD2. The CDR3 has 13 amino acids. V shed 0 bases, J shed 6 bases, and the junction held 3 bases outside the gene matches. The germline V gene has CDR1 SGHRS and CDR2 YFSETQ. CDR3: CASSLAGGFEQYF. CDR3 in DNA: TGCGCCAGCAGCTTGGCCGGGGGGTTCGAGCAGTACTTC.

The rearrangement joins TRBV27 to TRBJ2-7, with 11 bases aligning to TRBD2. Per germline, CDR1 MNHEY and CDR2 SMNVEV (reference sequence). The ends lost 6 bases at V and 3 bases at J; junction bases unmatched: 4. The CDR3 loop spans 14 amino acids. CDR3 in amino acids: CASRMTSGIYEQYF. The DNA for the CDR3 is TGTGCCAGCAGAATGACTAGCGGGATCTACGAGCAGTACTTC.

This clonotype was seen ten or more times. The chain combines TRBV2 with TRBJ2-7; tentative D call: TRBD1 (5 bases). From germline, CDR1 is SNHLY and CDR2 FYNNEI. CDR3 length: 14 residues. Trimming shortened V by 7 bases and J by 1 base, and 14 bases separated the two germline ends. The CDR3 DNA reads TGTGCCAGCACTGCAGGGATTTCTTCCTACGAGCAGTACTTC. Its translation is CASTAGISSYEQYF. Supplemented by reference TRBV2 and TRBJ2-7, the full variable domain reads EPEVTQTPSHQVTQMGQEVILRCVPISNHLYFYWYRQILGQKVEFLVSFYNNEISEKSEIFDDQFSVERPDGSNFTLKIRSTKLEDSAMYFCASTAGISSYEQYFGPGTRLTVT.

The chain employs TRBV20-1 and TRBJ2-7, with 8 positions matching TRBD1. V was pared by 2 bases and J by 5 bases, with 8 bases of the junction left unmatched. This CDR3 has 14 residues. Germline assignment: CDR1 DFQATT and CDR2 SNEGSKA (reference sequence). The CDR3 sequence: CSARKWTGLHEQYF. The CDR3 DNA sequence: TGCAGTGCTAGAAAATGGACAGGGTTACACGAGCAGTACTTC.

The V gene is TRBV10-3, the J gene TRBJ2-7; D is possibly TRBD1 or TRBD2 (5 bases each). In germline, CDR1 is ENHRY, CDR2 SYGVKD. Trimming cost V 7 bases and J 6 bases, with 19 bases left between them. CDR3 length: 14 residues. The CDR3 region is CAINGLGRAGEQYF. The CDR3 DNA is TGTGCCATCAATGGATTGGGCAGGGCGGGCGAGCAGTACTTC.

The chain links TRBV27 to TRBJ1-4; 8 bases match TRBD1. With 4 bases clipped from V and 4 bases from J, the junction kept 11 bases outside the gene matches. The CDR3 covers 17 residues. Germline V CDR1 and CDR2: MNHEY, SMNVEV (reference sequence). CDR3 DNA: TGTGCCAGCAGTTCGCGACAGGGGCGCCGGGGTAATGAAAAACTGTTTTTT. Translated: CASSSRQGRRGNEKLFF.

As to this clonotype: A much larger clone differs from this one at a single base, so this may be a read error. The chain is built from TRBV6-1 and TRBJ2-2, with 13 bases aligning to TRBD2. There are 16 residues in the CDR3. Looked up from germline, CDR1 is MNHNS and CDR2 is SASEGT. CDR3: CASSLGLAGATGELSF. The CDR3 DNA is TGTGCCAGCAGTCTCGGACTAGCGGGGGCGACCGGGGAGCTGTCTTTT.

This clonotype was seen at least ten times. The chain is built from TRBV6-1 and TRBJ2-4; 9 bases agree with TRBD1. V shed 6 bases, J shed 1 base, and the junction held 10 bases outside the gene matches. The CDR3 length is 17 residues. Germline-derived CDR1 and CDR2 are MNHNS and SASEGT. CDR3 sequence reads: CASRAGTGTLAKNIQYF. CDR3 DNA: TGTGCCAGCAGAGCCGGGACAGGGACCTTGGCCAAAAACATTCAGTACTTC.

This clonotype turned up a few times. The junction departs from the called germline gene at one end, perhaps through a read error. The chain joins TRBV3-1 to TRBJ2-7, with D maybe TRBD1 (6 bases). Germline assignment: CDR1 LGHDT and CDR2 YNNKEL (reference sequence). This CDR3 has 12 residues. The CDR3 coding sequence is TGTGCCAGCAGCCAAGGAGGGGACAACAGGAACTTC. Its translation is CASSQGGDNRNF.

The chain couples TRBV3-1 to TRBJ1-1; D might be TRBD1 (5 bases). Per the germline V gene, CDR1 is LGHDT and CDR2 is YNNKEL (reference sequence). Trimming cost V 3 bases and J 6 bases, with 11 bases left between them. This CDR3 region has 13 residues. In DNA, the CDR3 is TGTGCCAGCAGCCACATGGTGGGGGCTGAAGCTTTCTTT. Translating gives CASSHMVGAEAFF.

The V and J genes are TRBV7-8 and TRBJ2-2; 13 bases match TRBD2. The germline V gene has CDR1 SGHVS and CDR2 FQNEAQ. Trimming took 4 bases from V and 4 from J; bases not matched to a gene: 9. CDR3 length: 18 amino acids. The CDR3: CASSWTRTSGSLTGELFF. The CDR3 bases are TGTGCCAGCAGCTGGACGAGGACTAGCGGGAGTCTCACCGGGGAGCTGTTTTTT.

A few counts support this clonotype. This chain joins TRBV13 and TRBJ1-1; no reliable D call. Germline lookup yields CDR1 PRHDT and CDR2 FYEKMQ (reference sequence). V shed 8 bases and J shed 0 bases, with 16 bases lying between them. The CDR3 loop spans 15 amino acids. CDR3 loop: CASAGGFKMNTEAFF. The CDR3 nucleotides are TGTGCCAGCGCCGGAGGGTTTAAGATGAACACTGAAGCTTTCTTT.

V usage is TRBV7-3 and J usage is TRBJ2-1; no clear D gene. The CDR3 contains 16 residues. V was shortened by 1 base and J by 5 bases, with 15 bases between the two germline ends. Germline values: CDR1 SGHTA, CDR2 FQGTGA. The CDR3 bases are TGTGCCAGCAGCTTAAGGGTTTCGGGCAGTGACAATGAGCAGTTCTTC. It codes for CASSLRVSGSDNEQFF.

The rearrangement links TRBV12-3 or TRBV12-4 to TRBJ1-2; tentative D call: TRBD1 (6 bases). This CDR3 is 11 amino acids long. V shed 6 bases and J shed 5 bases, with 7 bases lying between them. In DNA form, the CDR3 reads TGTGCCAGCAGGAGGGGGTATGGCTACACCTTC. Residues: CASRRGYGYTF.

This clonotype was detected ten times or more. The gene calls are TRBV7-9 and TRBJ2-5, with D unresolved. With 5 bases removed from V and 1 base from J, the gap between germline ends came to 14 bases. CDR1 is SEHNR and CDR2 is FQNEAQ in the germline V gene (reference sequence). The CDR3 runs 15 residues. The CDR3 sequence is CASSPKGGTQETQYF. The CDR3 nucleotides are TGTGCCAGCAGCCCAAAAGGCGGTACCCAAGAGACCCAGTACTTC.

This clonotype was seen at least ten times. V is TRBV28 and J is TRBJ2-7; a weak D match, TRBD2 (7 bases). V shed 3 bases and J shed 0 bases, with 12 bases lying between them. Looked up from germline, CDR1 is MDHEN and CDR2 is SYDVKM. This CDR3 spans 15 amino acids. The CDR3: CASSFGGASSYEQYF. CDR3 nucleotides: TGTGCCAGCAGTTTTGGGGGGGCCAGCTCCTACGAGCAGTACTTC.

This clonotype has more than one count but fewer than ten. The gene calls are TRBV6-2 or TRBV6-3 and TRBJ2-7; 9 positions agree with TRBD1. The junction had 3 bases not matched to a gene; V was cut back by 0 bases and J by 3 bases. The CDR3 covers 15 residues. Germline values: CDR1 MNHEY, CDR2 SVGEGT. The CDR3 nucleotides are TGTGCCAGCAGTTACTCGGGGACAGGGATCTACGAGCAGTACTTC. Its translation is CASSYSGTGIYEQYF.

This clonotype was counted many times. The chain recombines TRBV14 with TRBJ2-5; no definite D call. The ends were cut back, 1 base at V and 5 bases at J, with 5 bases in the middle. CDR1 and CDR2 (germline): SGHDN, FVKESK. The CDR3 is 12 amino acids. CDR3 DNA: TGTGCCAGCAGCCAAGTCGCGGAGACCCAGTACTTC. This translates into CASSQVAETQYF.

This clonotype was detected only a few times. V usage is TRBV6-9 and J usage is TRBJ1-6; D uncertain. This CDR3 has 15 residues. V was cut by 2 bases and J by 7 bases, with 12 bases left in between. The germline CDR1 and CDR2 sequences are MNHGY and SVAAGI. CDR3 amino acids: CASSYRQAINSPLHF. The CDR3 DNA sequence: TGTGCCAGCAGTTATCGACAAGCTATCAATTCACCCCTCCACTTT.

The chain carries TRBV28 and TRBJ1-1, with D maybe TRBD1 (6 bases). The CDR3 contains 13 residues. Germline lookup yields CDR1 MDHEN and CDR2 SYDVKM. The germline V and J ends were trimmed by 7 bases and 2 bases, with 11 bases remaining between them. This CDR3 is CASTAGVNTEAFF. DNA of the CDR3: TGTGCCAGCACCGCAGGGGTAAACACTGAAGCTTTCTTT.